This T cell receptor (beta chain) was captured by sequencing in a study of T-cell reconstitution after alpha-beta-depleted transplantation in children listed by TCRdb under 2016. About the full investigation: Using TCR repertoire profiling, the study quantitatively followed how T-cell immune reconstitution unfolded in children after TCRalphabeta/CD19-depleted allogeneic hematopoietic cell transplantation.

The germline ends are 5 bases apart after V is trimmed by 8 bases and J by 3 bases. The germline V gene provides CDR1 SGHTA and CDR2 FQGTGA. The CDR3 sequence holds 11 residues, the cysteine and phenylalanine included. Only the CDR3 part of the read is kept: 33 bases, read in frame from the first base. Library generation was performed with PCR. Instrument on record: Illumina HiSeq 2500. Molecular barcoding was employed in the preparation of TCR libraries, with unique molecular identifiers being used to normalize TCRbeta repertoire quantification. TCRdb trimmed public reads at Q25 via fastp, called clones via MiXCR and kept in-frame beta chains. Records with the same CDR3 protein are collapsed into one entry carrying the most frequent genes and DNA. For this sample there are about 580,000 distinct CDR3 sequences; roughly 27% appear just once. The ten biggest clones cover about 35% of the sample. This clonotype came up once. Its antigen remains unidentified. No base-level quality is on record; no much larger clone is a single base apart.

Beyond this particular receptor, the publication reports: About two months after transplant, the apparently early recovery of alphabetaT-cell counts reportedly depended on just several hundred clones that had expanded rapidly and came from non-depleted graft cells. In some patients, the high TCRbeta diversity seen at day 60 was put down to recipient T cells and intrathymic progenitors that had survived conditioning. Over the following months the frequencies of hyperexpanded clones went down, and after one year T-cell counts and TCRbeta diversity were mostly credited to newly produced T cells.

The label giving this sample's treatment or condition can be read as: allogeneic hematopoietic cell transplantation with graft depleted of TCRalphabeta T cells and CD19 B cells. TCRalphabeta/CD19-depleted allogeneic hematopoietic cell grafts were given to the transplant recipients, all of whom were children. The sequences come from PBMCs, collected before TCRalphabeta/CD19-depleted stem cell transplant. This chain joins TRBV7-3 to TRBJ2-1, with the D gene uncertain. The sequence was collected from a boy younger than two with Wiskott-Aldrich syndrome, due to receive a stem cell transplant. The CDR3: CASWCYNEQFF. The sequence in DNA is TGTGCCAGCTGGTGCTACAATGAGCAGTTCTTC.